A single sample gave rise to the 10 T cell receptor beta chains below, sequenced in a study of vaccination and CD4 T cells after COVID-19. Treatment: approximately 10-day PBMC culture with coronavirus spike peptide pools or control peptides (ViraFEST assay). CD4+ T cells that had been cultured provided DNA sequenced with the Oncomine TCR Beta short-read assay. TCRdb reprocessed the PCR reads with MiXCR, giving one entry per CDR3 protein. The sample has over 10,000 distinct CDR3 sequences; approximately 35% are singletons. Their antigen targets remain unknown. The sequencing sample was made of CD4+ T cells from blood, cultured in vitro. Receptor source: a human donor who had recovered from COVID-19.

V and J are TRBV12-3 or TRBV12-4 and TRBJ2-1; the D is unclear. V gave up 2 bases and J gave up 3 bases, with 2 bases separating them. This CDR3 has 12 amino acids. For the CDR3, the DNA is TGTGCCAGCAGTTTAAACTACAATGAGCAGTTCTTC. It codes for CASSLNYNEQFF.

The J gene is TRBJ2-7, the V gene TRBV20-1; TRBD2 matches at 12 bases. V shed 5 bases, J shed 6 bases, and the junction held 5 bases outside the gene matches. Germline CDR1 is DFQATT and CDR2 is SNEGSKA (reference sequence). The CDR3 totals 13 residues. CDR3 loop: CSALLTSGSEQYF. The CDR3 nucleotides read TGCAGTGCTTTGTTGACTAGCGGGAGCGAGCAGTACTTC.

The chain is built from TRBV20-1 and TRBJ2-2; D may be TRBD1 (5 bases). Germline assignment: CDR1 DFQATT and CDR2 SNEGSKA (reference sequence). The V gene lost 4 bases and the J gene lost 6 bases, with 21 bases spanning the gap. The CDR3 runs to 16 residues. The CDR3 DNA sequence: TGCAGTGCTATCGTGGCAGGTAGACAGTCCGCCGGGGAGCTGTTTTTT. It encodes CSAIVAGRQSAGELFF.

This chain links TRBV11-1 with TRBJ2-2, with TRBD1 matching 12 bases. There are 15 residues in the CDR3. Germline lookup yields CDR1 SGHAT and CDR2 FQDESV (reference sequence). Losses at the gene ends were 5 bases for V and 7 bases for J; bases not matched to a gene: 5. In DNA, the CDR3 is TGTGCCAGCAGCCGGGACAGGGGGCGAGACGGGGAGCTGTTTTTT. Protein product: CASSRDRGRDGELFF.

The chain couples TRBV28 to TRBJ1-1; no reliable D call. This CDR3 comprises 13 residues. V gave up 6 bases and J gave up 2 bases, with 10 bases separating them. Per germline, CDR1 MDHEN and CDR2 SYDVKM. CDR3 nucleotides: TGTGCCAGCAGGGGTTTCGGCAACACTGAAGCTTTCTTT. It translates to CASRGFGNTEAFF.

The gene calls are TRBV6-1 and TRBJ2-1; TRBD2 aligns across 7 bases. The ends lost 6 bases at V and 5 bases at J; junction bases unmatched: 10. Per germline, CDR1 MNHNS and CDR2 SASEGT. This CDR3 is 15 amino acids long. The CDR3 reads CASRKAGRGDNEQFF. CDR3 coding DNA: TGTGCCAGCAGAAAAGCGGGGCGGGGTGACAATGAGCAGTTCTTC.

The chain carries TRBV12-3 or TRBV12-4 and TRBJ1-4; D ambiguous. Trimming took off 3 bases at V and 14 bases at J, with 10 bases between the two ends. This CDR3 has 11 residues. The CDR3 here is CASSFRNQLFF. The CDR3 coding sequence is TGTGCCAGCAGTTTCCGGAACCAGCTGTTTTTT.

The chain is built from TRBV12-3 or TRBV12-4 and TRBJ1-2; D is ambiguous. Trimming left V 2 bases short and J 5 bases short, with 9 bases between. There are 13 residues in the CDR3. The CDR3 nucleotides read TGTGCCAGCAGTTTACGACGCCAGTATGGCTACACCTTC. Encoded protein: CASSLRRQYGYTF.

This clonotype appeared once. The chain couples TRBV7-3 to TRBJ1-1, with D uncertain. The CDR3 totals 13 residues. Trimming shortened V by 5 bases and J by 1 base, and 8 bases separated the two germline ends. Looked up from germline, CDR1 is SGHTA and CDR2 is FQGTGA. CDR3 sequence: CASSVEGNTEAFF. CDR3 nucleotide sequence: TGTGCCAGCAGCGTGGAGGGGAACACTGAAGCTTTCTTT. Combining the CDR3 with reference TRBV7-3 and TRBJ1-1 gives the whole variable domain GAGVSQTPSNKVTEKGKYVELRCDPISGHTALYWYRQSLGQGPEFLIYFQGTGAADDSGLPNDRFFAVRPEGSVSTLKIQRTERGDSAVYLCASSVEGNTEAFFGQGTRLTVV.

The V call is TRBV28, the J call TRBJ2-5; TRBD1 agrees at 11 bases. V was clipped by 6 bases and J by 4 bases; unmatched bases: 4. The CDR3 length is 14 residues. Germline lookup yields CDR1 MDHEN and CDR2 SYDVKM. DNA of the CDR3: TGTGCCAGCAGGGGACAGGGGGATAGAGAGACCCAGTACTTC. Amino acid sequence: CASRGQGDRETQYF.